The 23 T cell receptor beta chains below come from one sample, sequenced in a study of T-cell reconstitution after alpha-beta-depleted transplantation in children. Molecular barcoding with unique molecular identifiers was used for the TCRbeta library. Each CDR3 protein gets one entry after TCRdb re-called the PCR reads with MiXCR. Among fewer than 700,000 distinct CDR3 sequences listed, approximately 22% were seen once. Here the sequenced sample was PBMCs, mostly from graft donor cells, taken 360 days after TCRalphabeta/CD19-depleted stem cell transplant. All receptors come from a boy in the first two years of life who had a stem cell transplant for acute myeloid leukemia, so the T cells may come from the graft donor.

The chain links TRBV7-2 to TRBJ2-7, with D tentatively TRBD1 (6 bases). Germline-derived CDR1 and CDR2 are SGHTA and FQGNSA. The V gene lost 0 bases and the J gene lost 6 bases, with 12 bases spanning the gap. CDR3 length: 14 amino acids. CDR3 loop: CASSLAGRGVEQYF. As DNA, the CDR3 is TGTGCCAGCAGCTTAGCCGGCAGGGGCGTCGAGCAGTACTTC.

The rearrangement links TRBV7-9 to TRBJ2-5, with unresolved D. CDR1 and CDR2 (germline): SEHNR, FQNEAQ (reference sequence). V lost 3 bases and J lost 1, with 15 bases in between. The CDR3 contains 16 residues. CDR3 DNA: TGTGCCAGCAGCTTGCCAGTTTCGGGTCGCCAAGAGACCCAGTACTTC. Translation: CASSLPVSGRQETQYF.

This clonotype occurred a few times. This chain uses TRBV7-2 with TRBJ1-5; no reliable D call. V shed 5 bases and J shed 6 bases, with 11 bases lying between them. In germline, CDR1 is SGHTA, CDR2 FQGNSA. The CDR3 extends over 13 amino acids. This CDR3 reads CASSPGGIQPQHF. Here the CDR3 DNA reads TGTGCCAGCAGCCCGGGAGGGATTCAGCCCCAGCATTTT.

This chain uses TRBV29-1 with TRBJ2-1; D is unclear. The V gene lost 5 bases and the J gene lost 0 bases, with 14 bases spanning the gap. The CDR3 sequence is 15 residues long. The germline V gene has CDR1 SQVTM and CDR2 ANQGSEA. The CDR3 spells CSVLRLSSSYNEQFF. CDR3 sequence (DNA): TGCAGCGTTCTGCGGCTATCCAGCTCCTACAATGAGCAGTTCTTC.

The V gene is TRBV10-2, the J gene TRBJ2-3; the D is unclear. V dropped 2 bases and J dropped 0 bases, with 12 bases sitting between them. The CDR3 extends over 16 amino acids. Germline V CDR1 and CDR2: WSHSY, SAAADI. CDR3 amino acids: CASSEPSGSSTDTQYF. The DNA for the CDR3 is TGCGCCAGCAGTGAGCCTTCAGGTTCCAGCACAGATACGCAGTATTTT.

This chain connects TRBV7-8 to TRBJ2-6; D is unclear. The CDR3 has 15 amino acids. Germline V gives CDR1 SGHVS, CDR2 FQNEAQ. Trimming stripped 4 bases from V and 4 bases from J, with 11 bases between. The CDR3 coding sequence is TGTGCCAGCAGCTCAGAGACGCACGGGGCCAACGTCCTGACTTTC. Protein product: CASSSETHGANVLTF.

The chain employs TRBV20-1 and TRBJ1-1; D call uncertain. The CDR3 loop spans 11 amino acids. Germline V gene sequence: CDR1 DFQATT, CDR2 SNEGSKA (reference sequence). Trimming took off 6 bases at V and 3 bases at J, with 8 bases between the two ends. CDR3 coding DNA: TGCAGTGCCAGCACTGACACTGAAGCTTTCTTT. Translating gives CSASTDTEAFF.

CDR3 amino acids: CSARSQATYEQYF. The CDR3 DNA follows: TGCAGTGCCAGAAGTCAGGCCACCTACGAGCAGTACTTC. V gene TRBV20-1 combines with J gene TRBJ2-7; D remains unclear. Germline V gene lookup returns CDR1 DFQATT and CDR2 SNEGSKA (reference sequence). V gave up 6 bases and J gave up 2 bases, with 14 bases separating them. The CDR3 loop spans 13 amino acids.

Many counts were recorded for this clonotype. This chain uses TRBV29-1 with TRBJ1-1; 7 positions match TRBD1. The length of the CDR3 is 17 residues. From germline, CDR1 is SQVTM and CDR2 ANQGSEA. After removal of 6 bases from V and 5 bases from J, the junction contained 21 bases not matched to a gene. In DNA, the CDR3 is TGCAGCGTGGAGGAGAGACAGGGCTGGCCTAGGGGGACTGAAGCTTTCTTT. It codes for CSVEERQGWPRGTEAFF.

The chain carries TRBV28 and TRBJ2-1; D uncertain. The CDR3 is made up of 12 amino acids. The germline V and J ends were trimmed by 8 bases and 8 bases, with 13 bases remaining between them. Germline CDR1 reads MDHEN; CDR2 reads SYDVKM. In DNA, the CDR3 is TGTGCCAGCGGCCTCCCAGTGGATGAGCAGTTCTTC. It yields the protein CASGLPVDEQFF.

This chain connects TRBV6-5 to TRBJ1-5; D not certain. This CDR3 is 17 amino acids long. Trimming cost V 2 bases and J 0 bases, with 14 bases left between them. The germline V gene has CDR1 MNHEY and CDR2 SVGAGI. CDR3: CASSYIGSNLSNQPQHF. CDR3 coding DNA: TGTGCCAGCAGTTACATTGGCAGCAACCTTAGCAATCAGCCCCAGCATTTT.

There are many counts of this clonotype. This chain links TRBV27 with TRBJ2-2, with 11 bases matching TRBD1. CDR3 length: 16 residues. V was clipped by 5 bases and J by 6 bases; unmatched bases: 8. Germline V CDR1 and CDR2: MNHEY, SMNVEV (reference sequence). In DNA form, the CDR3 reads TGTGCCAGCAGTCCCCTTTGGGACAGGGGGTCCGGGGAGCTGTTTTTT. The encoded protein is CASSPLWDRGSGELFF.

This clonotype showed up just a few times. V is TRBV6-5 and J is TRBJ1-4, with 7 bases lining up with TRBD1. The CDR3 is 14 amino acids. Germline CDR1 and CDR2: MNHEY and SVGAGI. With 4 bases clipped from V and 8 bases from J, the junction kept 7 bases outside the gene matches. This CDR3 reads CASSFRQGGEKLFF. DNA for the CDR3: TGTGCCAGCAGTTTCAGACAGGGAGGGGAAAAACTGTTTTTT.

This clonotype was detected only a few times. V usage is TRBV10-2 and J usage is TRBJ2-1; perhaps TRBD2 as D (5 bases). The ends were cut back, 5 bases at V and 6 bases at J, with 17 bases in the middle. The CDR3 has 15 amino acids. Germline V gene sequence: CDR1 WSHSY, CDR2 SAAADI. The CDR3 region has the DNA TGCGCCAGCAGTAAAGACCAGCGGTGGGGCAATGAGCAGTTCTTC. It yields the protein CASSKDQRWGNEQFF.

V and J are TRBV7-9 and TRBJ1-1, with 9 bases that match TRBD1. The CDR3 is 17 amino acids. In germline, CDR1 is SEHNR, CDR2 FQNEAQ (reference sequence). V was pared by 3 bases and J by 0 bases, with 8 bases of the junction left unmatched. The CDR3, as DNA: TGTGCCAGCAGCTTCGGGGGACAGGGCCTCATGAACACTGAAGCTTTCTTT. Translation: CASSFGGQGLMNTEAFF.

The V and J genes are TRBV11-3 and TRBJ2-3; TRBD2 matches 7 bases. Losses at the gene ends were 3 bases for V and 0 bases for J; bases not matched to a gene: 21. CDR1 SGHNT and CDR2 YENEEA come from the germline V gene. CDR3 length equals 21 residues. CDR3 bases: TGTGCCAGCAGCTTTATAAGGATCTGGGCGGGGGATAACCCTAGCACAGATACGCAGTATTTT. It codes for CASSFIRIWAGDNPSTDTQYF.

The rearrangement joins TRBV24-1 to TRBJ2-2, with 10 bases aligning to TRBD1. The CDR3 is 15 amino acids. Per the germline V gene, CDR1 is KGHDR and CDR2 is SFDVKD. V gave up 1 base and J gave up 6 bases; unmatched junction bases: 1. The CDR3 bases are TGTGCCACCAGTGATTTCGGGACAGGGGCCGGGGAGCTGTTTTTT. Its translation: CATSDFGTGAGELFF.

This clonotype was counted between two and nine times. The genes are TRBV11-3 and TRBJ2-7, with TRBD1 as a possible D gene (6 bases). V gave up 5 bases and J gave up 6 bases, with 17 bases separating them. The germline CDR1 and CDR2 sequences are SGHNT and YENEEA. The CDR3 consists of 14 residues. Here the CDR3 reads CASSREGRDTEQYF. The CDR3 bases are TGTGCCAGCAGCAGAGAGGGCAGGGACACCGAGCAGTACTTC.

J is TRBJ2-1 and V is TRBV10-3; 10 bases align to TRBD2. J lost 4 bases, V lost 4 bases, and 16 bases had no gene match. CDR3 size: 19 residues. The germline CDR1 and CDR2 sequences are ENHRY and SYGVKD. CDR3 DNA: TGTGCCATCAGTGTGGGCCCTAAAGGAGCGGGGGGGACGTACAATGAGCAGTTCTTC. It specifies CAISVGPKGAGGTYNEQFF.

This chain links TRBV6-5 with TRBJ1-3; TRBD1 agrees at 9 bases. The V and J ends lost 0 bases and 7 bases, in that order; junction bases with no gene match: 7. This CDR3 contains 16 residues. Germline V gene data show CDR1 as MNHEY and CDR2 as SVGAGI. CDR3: CASSYSRDRVVNTIYF. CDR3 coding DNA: TGTGCCAGCAGTTACTCGAGGGACAGGGTTGTGAACACCATATATTTT.

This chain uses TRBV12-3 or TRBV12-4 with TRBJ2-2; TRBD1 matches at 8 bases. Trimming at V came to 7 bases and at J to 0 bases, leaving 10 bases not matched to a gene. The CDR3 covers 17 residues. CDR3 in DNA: TGTGCCAGCACCAGACCTCAGGGGGCAGCGAACACCGGGGAGCTGTTTTTT. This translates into CASTRPQGAANTGELFF.

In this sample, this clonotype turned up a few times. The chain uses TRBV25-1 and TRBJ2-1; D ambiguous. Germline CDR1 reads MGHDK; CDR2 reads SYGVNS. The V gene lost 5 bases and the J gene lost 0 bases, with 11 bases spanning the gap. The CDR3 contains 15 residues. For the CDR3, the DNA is TGTGCCAGCAGTAAGACACCGAACTCCTACAATGAGCAGTTCTTC. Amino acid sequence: CASSKTPNSYNEQFF.

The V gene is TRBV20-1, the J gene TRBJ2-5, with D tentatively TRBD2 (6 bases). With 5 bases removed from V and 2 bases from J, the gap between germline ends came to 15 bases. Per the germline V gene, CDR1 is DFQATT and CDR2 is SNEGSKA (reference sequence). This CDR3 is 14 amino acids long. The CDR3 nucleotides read TGCAGTGCTGTCCTTCCTAGCGTTCAAGAGACCCAGTACTTC. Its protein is CSAVLPSVQETQYF.